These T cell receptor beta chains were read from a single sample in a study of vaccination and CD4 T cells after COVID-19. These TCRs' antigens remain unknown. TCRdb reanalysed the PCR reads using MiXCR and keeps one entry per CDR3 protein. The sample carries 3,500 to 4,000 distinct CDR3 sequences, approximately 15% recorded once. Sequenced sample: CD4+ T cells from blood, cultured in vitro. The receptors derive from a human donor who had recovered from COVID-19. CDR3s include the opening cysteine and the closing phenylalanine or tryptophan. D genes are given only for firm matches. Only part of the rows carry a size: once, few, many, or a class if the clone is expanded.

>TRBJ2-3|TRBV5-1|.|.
TGCGCCAGCAGCTTGGAGCTGATTAGCTTCACAGATACGCAGTATTTT
CASSLELISFTDTQYF
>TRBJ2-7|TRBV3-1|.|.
TGTGCCAGCAGCCAAATAGGTCTCGAGCAGTACTTC
CASSQIGLEQYF
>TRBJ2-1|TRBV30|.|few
TGTGCCTGGAGTGCTCTCAATGAGCAGTTCTTC
CAWSALNEQFF
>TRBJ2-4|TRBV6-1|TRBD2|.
TGTGCCAGCAGGGGGACTAGGGGGGACATTCAGTACTTC
CASRGTRGDIQYF
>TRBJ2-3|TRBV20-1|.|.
TGCAGTGCTATAGACACGTACACAGATACGCAGTATTTT
CSAIDTYTDTQYF
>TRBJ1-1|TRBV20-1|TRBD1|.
TGCAGTGCTAGAGATGGACAGGGGATGGGTGAAGCTTTCTTT
CSARDGQGMGEAFF
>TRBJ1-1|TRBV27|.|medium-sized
TGTGCCAGCAGTACCCGCACGGCGAACACTGAAGCTTTCTTT
CASSTRTANTEAFF
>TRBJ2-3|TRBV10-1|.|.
TGCGCCAGCAGTGCGTACGGCACAGATACGCAGTATTTT
CASSAYGTDTQYF
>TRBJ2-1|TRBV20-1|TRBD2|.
TGCAGTGCTACCCGACTAGCGGGGAGCTCCTACAATGAGCAGTTCTTC
CSATRLAGSSYNEQFF
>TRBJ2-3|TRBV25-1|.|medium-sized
TGTGCCAGCAGGGCAGGCACAGATACGCAGTATTTT
CASRAGTDTQYF
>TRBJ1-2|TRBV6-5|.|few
TGTGCCAGCAGTTCCACCGGAGGACCTTCTAACTATGGCTACACCTTC
CASSSTGGPSNYGYTF
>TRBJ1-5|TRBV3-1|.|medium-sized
TGTGCCAGCAGCCAAGATGGACAACCCAATCAGCCCCAGCATTTT
CASSQDGQPNQPQHF
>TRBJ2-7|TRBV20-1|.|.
TGCAGTGCGACAACGGACCCTTCATACGAGCAGTACTTC
CSATTDPSYEQYF
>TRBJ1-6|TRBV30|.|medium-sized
TGTGCCTGGAGAGTTACCTATAATTCACCCCTCCACTTT
CAWRVTYNSPLHF
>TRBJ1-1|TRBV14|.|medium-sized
TGTGCCAGCAGCGGCCGGGGGACTGAAGCTTTCTTT
CASSGRGTEAFF
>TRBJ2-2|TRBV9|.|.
TGTGCCAGCAGCGTAGAGGGCGGTGGCACCGGGGAGCTGTTTTTT
CASSVEGGGTGELFF
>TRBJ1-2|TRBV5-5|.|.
TGTGCCAGCAGCTTACTACCAGGACAGAGCACTTCTAACTATGGCTACACCTTC
CASSLLPGQSTSNYGYTF
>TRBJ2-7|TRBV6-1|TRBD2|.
TGTGCCAGCAGGGCCTCGGGGACGGGGGGTACCTACGAGCAGTACTTC
CASRASGTGGTYEQYF
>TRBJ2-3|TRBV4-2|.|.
TGTGCCAGCCGGAGCGCAGATACGCAGTATTTT
CASRSADTQYF
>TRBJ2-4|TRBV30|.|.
TGTGCCTGGAGAGTACAGGGTCCGGCCAAAAACATTCAGTACTTC
CAWRVQGPAKNIQYF
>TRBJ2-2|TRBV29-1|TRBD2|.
TGCAGCGTCGGGACTAGCGGGGGGAACACCGGGGAGCTGTTTTTT
CSVGTSGGNTGELFF
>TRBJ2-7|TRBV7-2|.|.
TGTGCCAGCAGCTTTCCCGAGGCGACAGGCTCCTACGAGCAGTACTTC
CASSFPEATGSYEQYF
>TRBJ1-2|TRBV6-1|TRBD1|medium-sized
TGTGCCAGCAGTGAGGGACAGGGGGTGAACTATGGCTACACCTTC
CASSEGQGVNYGYTF
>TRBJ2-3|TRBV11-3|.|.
TGTGCCAGCAGCTCGGGGACCCTCGCAGATACGCAGTATTTT
CASSSGTLADTQYF
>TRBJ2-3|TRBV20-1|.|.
TGCAGTGCTAGAGGGGGGCCAGGGTCGGCAGATACGCAGTATTTT
CSARGGPGSADTQYF
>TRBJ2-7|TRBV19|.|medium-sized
TGTGCCAGTAGTTCCGAAAGGGGGTACGAGCAGTACTTC
CASSSERGYEQYF
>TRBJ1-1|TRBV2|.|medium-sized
TGTGCCAGCGGAGTAGCCCGTGAAGCTTTCTTT
CASGVAREAFF
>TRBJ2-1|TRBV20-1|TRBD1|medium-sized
TGCAGTGCTAGAGATTACGGACAGGGTGGGGATGAGCAGTTCTTC
CSARDYGQGGDEQFF
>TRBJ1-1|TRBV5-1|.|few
TGCGCCAGCAGCGCAGGTACCAACACTGAAGCTTTCTTT
CASSAGTNTEAFF
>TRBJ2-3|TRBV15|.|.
TGTGCCACCAGCAGAGATGGGACTAGCACAGATACGCAGTATTTT
CATSRDGTSTDTQYF
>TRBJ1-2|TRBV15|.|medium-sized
TGTGCCACCAGCAAGGACATAGCTAACTATGGCTACACCTTC
CATSKDIANYGYTF
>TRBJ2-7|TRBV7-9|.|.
TGTGCCAGCAGCCGCCCGGGTGATTTGACAGAGCAGTACTTC
CASSRPGDLTEQYF
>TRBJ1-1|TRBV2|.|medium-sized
TGTGCCAGCAGGGCCCTGGACCAGAAGAACACTGAAGCTTTCTTT
CASRALDQKNTEAFF
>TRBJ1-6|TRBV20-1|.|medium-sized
TGCAGTGCTAGAACAATTGGGGATTCACCCCTCCACTTT
CSARTIGDSPLHF
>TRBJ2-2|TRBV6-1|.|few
TGTGCCAGCATCGGAAGGGGGGGAGGGACCGGGGAGCTGTTTTTT
CASIGRGGGTGELFF
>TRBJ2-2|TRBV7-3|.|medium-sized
TGTGCCAGCAGCTCATTCCCGGGAGCAAGGCACGGGGAGCTGTTTTTT
CASSSFPGARHGELFF
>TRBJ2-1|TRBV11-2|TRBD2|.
TGTGCCAGCAGAGTTGGACTAGCGGAGGGCAATGAGCAGTTCTTC
CASRVGLAEGNEQFF
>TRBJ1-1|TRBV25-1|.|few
TGTGCCAGCAGTGAAGCAGGGTTACAAGCTTTCTTT
CASSEAGLQAFF
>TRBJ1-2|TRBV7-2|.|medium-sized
TGTGCCAGCAGCCCCACTACGGTGAAATATGGCTACACCTTC
CASSPTTVKYGYTF
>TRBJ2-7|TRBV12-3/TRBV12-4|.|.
TGTGCCAGCAGTTTGGGAATAGGGGACCGAGCTACGAGGGAGCAGTACTTC
CASSLGIGDRATREQYF
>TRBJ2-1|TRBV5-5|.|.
TGTGCCAGCAGCTTCTTAGGGGGGTCCTACAATGAGCAGTTCTTC
CASSFLGGSYNEQFF
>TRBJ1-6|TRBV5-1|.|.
TGCGCCAGCAGCTTGGGCTCCCGGGGGAGGCCCTATAATTCACCCCTCCACTTT
CASSLGSRGRPYNSPLHF
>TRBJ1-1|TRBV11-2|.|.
TGTGCCAAGGGCTACGGGGTTACAGTACAGAACACTGAAGCTTTCTTT
CAKGYGVTVQNTEAFF
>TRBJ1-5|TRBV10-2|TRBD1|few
TGCGCCAGCAGTCAGGGGGGAAATCAGCCCCAGCATTTT
CASSQGGNQPQHF
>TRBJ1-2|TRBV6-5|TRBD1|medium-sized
TGTGCCAGCAGTTACTCCCACAGGGGGGTCTATGGCTACACCTTC
CASSYSHRGVYGYTF
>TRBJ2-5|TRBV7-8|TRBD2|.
TGTGCCAGCAGCCTAAGGACTAGCGGGGGAGAGACCCAGTACTTC
CASSLRTSGGETQYF
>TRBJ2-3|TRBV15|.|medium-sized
TGTGCCACCAGCAACGGGGGAGGTGGAGATACGCAGTATTTT
CATSNGGGGDTQYF
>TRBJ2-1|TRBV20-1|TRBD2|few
TGCAGTGCTAGAGAACCTAGCGGGGTTTACAATGAGCAGTTCTTC
CSAREPSGVYNEQFF
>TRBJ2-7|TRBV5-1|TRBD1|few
TGCGCCAGCAGGATGACAGGGGGGACCGAGCAGTACTTC
CASRMTGGTEQYF
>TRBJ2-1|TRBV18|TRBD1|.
TGTGCCAGCTCACCAGGACAGGCCCGGAACAATGAGCAGTTCTTC
CASSPGQARNNEQFF
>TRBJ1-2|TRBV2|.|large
TGTGCCAGCAGTCAGAGGGTATATAATGGCTACACCTTC
CASSQRVYNGYTF
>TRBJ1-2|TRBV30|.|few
TGTGCCTGGCTCCACGGACGGGGAATTTATGGCTACACCTTC
CAWLHGRGIYGYTF
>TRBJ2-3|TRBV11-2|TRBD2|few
TGTGCCAGCAGCTCGGGACTAGCGGGGACAGATACGCAGTATTTT
CASSSGLAGTDTQYF